This is a list of T cell receptor beta chains from one sample in a study of neoadjuvant anti-PD-1 for oral cavity cancer. Libraries were prepared by immunoSEQ multiplex PCR; TCRdb keeps only in-frame clonotypes and omits some of them. Of roughly 67,000 clones listed, around 83% are singletons. This material consisted of PBMCs, taken before nivolumab (anti-PD-1) treatment. These receptors all come from a person aged 35-79 years with oral cavity squamous cell carcinoma. The CDR3 runs from the conserved cysteine through the conserved F or W. Where a row states a size, it is once, few, many or the class of an expanded clone; other rows omit it.

CDR3aa,abundance,v_gene,j_gene
CASSSGVGGRPYNEQFF,.,TRBV5-4,TRBJ2-1
CASRLAGVSGANVLTF,.,TRBV6-6,TRBJ2-6
CASSPRTGEAFF,.,TRBV27,TRBJ1-1
CASSIAGGAEAFF,few,TRBV19,TRBJ1-1
CASSLIRDTGLRGYTF,.,TRBV11-2,TRBJ1-2
CASSSAEDSPLHF,.,TRBV11-2,TRBJ1-6
CASSLNPGGNQPQHF,once,TRBV11-2,TRBJ1-5
CASRGSGSLNEQYF,.,TRBV6-1,TRBJ2-7
CATRGGNGNTIYF,.,TRBV5-4,TRBJ1-3
CASSSLAGDHEQYF,.,TRBV2,.
CAYEQGLGETQYF,few,TRBV23-1,TRBJ2-5
CASSEIEQGNTEAFF,.,TRBV2,TRBJ1-1
CASSLPSGGAHTGELFF,.,TRBV4-2,TRBJ2-2
CASRPPGGGSWETQYF,once,TRBV7-2,TRBJ2-5
CASSLALDTKYEQFF,.,TRBV5-1,TRBJ2-1
CASTPTGTTNEKLFF,few,TRBV9,TRBJ1-4
CSVLGRGDYGYTF,.,TRBV29-1,TRBJ1-2
CASREPGGANTEAFF,.,TRBV6-5,TRBJ1-1
CASSPYGYTF,.,TRBV5-1,TRBJ1-2
CASSYRAAWGLQETQYF,.,TRBV5-6,TRBJ2-5
CASSADRPRTSNAGELFF,.,TRBV2,TRBJ2-2
CASSLGRGTYEQYF,.,TRBV7-9,TRBJ2-7
CASSEASPSGVLPSTDTQYF,few,TRBV2,TRBJ2-3
CASRQGYEQYF,.,TRBV10-2,TRBJ2-7
CSALTPYEQYF,.,TRBV29-1,TRBJ2-7
CASSTSGGMNTEAFF,few,TRBV19,TRBJ1-1
CASSLSVGHNSPLHF,.,TRBV27,TRBJ1-6
CSLETNTGELFF,.,TRBV29-1,TRBJ2-2
CASRTRLSNYGYTF,.,TRBV11-2,TRBJ1-2
CASSQRDTPRGQYF,.,TRBV6-6,TRBJ2-5
CASSKPGQGPSTDTQYF,.,TRBV27,TRBJ2-3
CAWRKIAGELYGYTF,.,TRBV30,TRBJ1-2